This TCR beta chain was observed in a study of PD-L1 blockade in urothelial cancer. Germline CDR1 reads SGHRS; CDR2 reads YFSETQ. The CDR3 sequence is 14 residues long. The V end lost 0 bases, the J end lost 7 bases, and 10 bases lay between the germline ends. Described time point: pretreatment peripheral blood. Libraries were prepared by immunoSEQ multiplex PCR; TCRdb keeps only in-frame clonotypes and omits some of them. The sample has nearly 45,000 clones, more than 70% seen once. The receptor comes from a donor aged 40 or older with urothelial cancer. This chain uses TRBV5-1 with TRBJ1-4; possibly TRBD1 for D (5 bases). This specimen consisted of PBMCs, obtained around atezolizumab (anti-PD-L1) treatment. CDR3 coding DNA: TGCGCCAGCAGCTTGGGCCAGGGAGGTGAAAAACTGTTTTTT. Translation: CASSLGQGGEKLFF.